These T cell receptor beta chains were read from a single sample in a study of cytomegalovirus exposure and HLA in healthy donors. Method: immunoSEQ multiplex PCR; TCRdb's copy keeps in-frame clones and lacks some. The sample contains approximately 100,000 clones, 60% to 85% of which appear only once. The sequencing sample was made of PBMCs. The receptors derive from a female donor in good health and CMV-seronegative. The CDR3 runs from the conserved cysteine through the conserved F or W. The D gene is left open where the match is weak. Size values are once, few and many counts, or a class for expanded clones, and some rows have none.

DNA	CDR3	V	D	size	J
TGCGCCAGTACCCAACTGACAGGAGAGGGGGCCGAGCAGTACTTC	CASTQLTGEGAEQYF	TRBV10-2	TRBD1	-	TRBJ2-7
TGTGCCAGCAGTTCCCCAGTGGGGCAGCCTCCTGGCCAGCCCCAGCATTTT	CASSSPVGQPPGQPQHF	TRBV28	-	-	TRBJ1-5
TGTGCCAGCAGCTCCCAAGGGGGAACCCCAGATACGCAGTATTTT	CASSSQGGTPDTQYF	TRBV7-8	-	-	TRBJ2-3
TGTGCCAGCAGTCCCGGCTCAGGGGGCCAGAACACCGGGGAGCTGTTTTTT	CASSPGSGGQNTGELFF	TRBV28	TRBD1	-	TRBJ2-2
TGCGCCAGCACCCTTACTAGCGGCTCCTACAATGAGCAGTTCTTC	CASTLTSGSYNEQFF	TRBV10-2	TRBD2	-	TRBJ2-1
TGTGCCAGCAGCCCCGGCTCCGGGACAGTCAATCAGCCCCAGCATTTT	CASSPGSGTVNQPQHF	TRBV7-9	TRBD1	few	TRBJ1-5
TGTGCCAGCAGTGAAGCAGCGGGGAGCTCCTACGAGCAGTACTTC	CASSEAAGSSYEQYF	TRBV6-1	TRBD2	few	TRBJ2-7
TGTGCCAGCAGTTTATCGATCGCCGGGACAGGGGATGGCTACACCTTC	CASSLSIAGTGDGYTF	TRBV27	TRBD1	-	TRBJ1-2
TGTGCCAGCAGCTGGGGGGGGGCGGCCCGAGAAGAGACCCAGTACTTC	CASSWGGAAREETQYF	TRBV5-4	-	once	TRBJ2-5
TGTGCCAGCAGCTTAGCGGTGAGCGCGGAGACCCAGTACTTC	CASSLAVSAETQYF	TRBV7-8	-	-	TRBJ2-5
TGTGCCAGCAGGTCCGAGGACACGAACTATGGCTACACCTTC	CASRSEDTNYGYTF	TRBV7-9	-	-	TRBJ1-2
TGTGCCATCAGTGAAGACAGGGTGATAGGCTACACCTTC	CAISEDRVIGYTF	TRBV10-3	TRBD1	-	TRBJ1-2
TGTGCCAGCAGCTTAGCGGGGGGTGGCTACACCTTC	CASSLAGGGYTF	TRBV11-2	-	-	TRBJ1-2
TGTGCCAGCAGTGAACTCGGGTGGGAGACCCAGTACTTC	CASSELGWETQYF	TRBV6-1	-	-	TRBJ2-5
TGCGCCAGCAGCTCGACAGGGGTCGGTGAAGCTTTCTTT	CASSSTGVGEAFF	TRBV5-1	TRBD1	once	TRBJ1-1
TGTGCCAGCAGCTTAGGGACAGGCACAGATACGCAGTATTTT	CASSLGTGTDTQYF	TRBV6-5	TRBD1	-	TRBJ2-3
TGTGCCAGCAGCCCTTTCAGTTCGGATACGCAGTATTTT	CASSPFSSDTQYF	TRBV27	-	-	TRBJ2-3
TGTGCCAGCAGCTCAAGAGCGGGGGCCGCGAACACCGGGGAGCTGTTTTTT	CASSSRAGAANTGELFF	TRBV5-4	TRBD2	-	TRBJ2-2
TGTGCCAGCAGCTCCCAGGGTGTGCTCTCTGGAAACACCATATATTTT	CASSSQGVLSGNTIYF	TRBV7-2	-	few	TRBJ1-3
TGTGCCAGCAGCTTCCGGGGGGCCCTGTCCTACGAGCAGTACTTC	CASSFRGALSYEQYF	TRBV7-9	-	-	TRBJ2-7
TGTGCCAGTAGTCCCCTAGTGGCGGCAGTCTACGAGCAGTACTTC	CASSPLVAAVYEQYF	TRBV19	-	-	TRBJ2-7
TGTGCCAGCAGCGTAGGTCTAGCGGGAACCAATGAGCAGTTCTTC	CASSVGLAGTNEQFF	TRBV9	TRBD2	-	TRBJ2-1
TGTGCCAGCACCCGGGGAAGGGATTATGGCTACACCTTC	CASTRGRDYGYTF	TRBV6-1	-	-	TRBJ1-2
TGTGCCAGCAGCATAACAGGAGCGAATGGCTACACCTTC	CASSITGANGYTF	TRBV2	-	once	TRBJ1-2
TGTGCCAGCAGTTTAGGTACGGACAGAAATCAGCCCCAGCATTTT	CASSLGTDRNQPQHF	TRBV27	-	-	TRBJ1-5
TGTGCCAGCAGTTTGTCCCCAGGGGCCTACGAGCAGTACTTC	CASSLSPGAYEQYF	TRBV28	-	-	TRBJ2-7
TGCGCCAGCAGCCAAGATGTCCTAGCCCTAAACTCCTACAATGAGCAGTTCTTC	CASSQDVLALNSYNEQFF	TRBV4-3	-	-	TRBJ2-1
TGTGCCAGCAGAGTAGCTCCTGACTACGAGCAGTACTTC	CASRVAPDYEQYF	TRBV6-1	-	-	TRBJ2-7
TGTGCCAGCAGCTCATCGGCAGGCCAGCCCTATGGCTACACCTTC	CASSSSAGQPYGYTF	TRBV6-1	-	-	TRBJ1-2
TGTGCCAGCAGATGGGGGCGGAACACTGAAGCTTTCTTT	CASRWGRNTEAFF	TRBV2	-	-	TRBJ1-1
TGTGCCAGCAGTGACCCGGGACTAGCGGAAGAGACCCAGTACTTC	CASSDPGLAEETQYF	TRBV2	TRBD2	-	TRBJ2-5
TGCGCCAGCAGCTTCGGCCCAGGGGGCACTGGAAACACCATATATTTT	CASSFGPGGTGNTIYF	TRBV5-1	TRBD1	once	TRBJ1-3
TGTGCCAGCAGCTGGGCCCCTGGGGGCGCTGGGGCCAACGTCCTGACTTTC	CASSWAPGGAGANVLTF	TRBV5-6	-	-	TRBJ2-6
TGCAGCGTGGGGGGGGTTAGAAGCCGGGACATCTACGAGCAGTACTTC	CSVGGVRSRDIYEQYF	TRBV29-1	-	-	TRBJ2-7
TGCGCCAGCAGCTTGGATGGGGCGAACGAGCAGTACTTC	CASSLDGANEQYF	TRBV5-1	-	once	TRBJ2-7
TGTGCCAGCAGCGTAACCCAGGGTGGTGAAAAACTGTTTTTT	CASSVTQGGEKLFF	TRBV9	-	once	TRBJ1-4
TGTGCCAGTACCACCAAACAGACAGCGCTTAACACTGAAGCTTTCTTT	CASTTKQTALNTEAFF	TRBV19	-	few	TRBJ1-1
TGTGCCAGCAGCCGCCCGGGGGGCCGCAATGAGCAGTTCTTC	CASSRPGGRNEQFF	TRBV13	-	-	TRBJ2-1
TGTGCCACGCTAGATGTTTACTATGGCTACACCTTC	CATLDVYYGYTF	TRBV27	-	-	TRBJ1-2
TGTGCCAGCAGTTACGACATCCAGGGGTTCTCCTACGAGCAGTACTTC	CASSYDIQGFSYEQYF	TRBV6-5	-	-	TRBJ2-7